This TCR beta chain was recovered during a study of identifying expanded T cells in peripheral blood. Points on this clone: The antigen is undetermined.

Sequenced by immunoSEQ multiplex PCR; TCRdb stores in-frame clones only, minus some. The table shows some 93,000 clones, with 88% occurring only once. General observations from the study: Differentially abundant clones: 1 to 1.5 between replicates, just under 17 at roughly 13 days, less than 25 at four.

Healthy donors had no documented immune events, such as infections, while sampled. The germline CDR1 and CDR2 sequences are LGHNA and YNFKEQ. Trimming removed 3 bases from V and 8 bases from J, with 10 bases in between. This CDR3 spans 12 amino acids. The chain couples TRBV4-2 to TRBJ1-2; TRBD1 is a possible D gene (6 bases). The sequenced material came from blood. This TCR was recovered from a person aged 18 to 75 in good health. CDR3 DNA sequence: TGTGCCAGCAGCCACCAGGGGCAGGGCTACACCTTC. It specifies CASSHQGQGYTF.